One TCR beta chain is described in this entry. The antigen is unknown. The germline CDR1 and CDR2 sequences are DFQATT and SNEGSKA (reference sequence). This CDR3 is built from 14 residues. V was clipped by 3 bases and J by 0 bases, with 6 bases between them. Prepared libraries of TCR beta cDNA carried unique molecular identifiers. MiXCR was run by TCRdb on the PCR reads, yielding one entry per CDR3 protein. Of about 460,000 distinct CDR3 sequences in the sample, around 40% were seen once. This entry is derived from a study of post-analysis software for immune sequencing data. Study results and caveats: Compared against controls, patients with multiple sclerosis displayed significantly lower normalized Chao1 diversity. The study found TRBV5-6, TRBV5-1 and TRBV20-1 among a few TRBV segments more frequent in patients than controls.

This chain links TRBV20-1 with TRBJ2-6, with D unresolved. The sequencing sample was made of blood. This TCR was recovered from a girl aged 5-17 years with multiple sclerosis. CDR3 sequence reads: CSASRPSGANVLTF. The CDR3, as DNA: TGCAGTGCTAGCCGCCCCTCTGGGGCCAACGTCCTGACTTTC.